This T cell receptor (beta chain) was found in a study of shared clonotypes between healthy human individuals. Overall study findings and caveats: A few donors had 5% to 6.5% of their naive CD4 clonotypes in common.

As for this clone: Its antigen is undetermined.

CD45RA-negative memory and CD45RA+ naive subsets were split from the CD4+ cells. Deep was the level at which the assay was run. Sequencing was performed with immunoSEQ multiplex PCR; in TCRdb, only in-frame clones are kept and a portion is missing. The data show 950,000 to 1,100,000 clones, about three quarters seen once. The CDR3 totals 13 residues. V dropped 5 bases and J dropped 3 bases, with 11 bases sitting between them. Germline-derived CDR1 and CDR2 are MNHNS and SASEGT. The sequenced material came from memory CD4+ T cells sorted from blood. Subset indicated: CD45RA-negative fraction. This sequence was found in a man aged 18 to 30 in good health. This chain uses TRBV6-1 with TRBJ2-7; D not certain. The CDR3 loop is CASSSAIFYEQYF. The DNA of the CDR3 is TGTGCCAGCAGTTCGGCCATCTTCTACGAGCAGTACTTC.